The clone carrying this TCR beta chain was detected only a few times. Its antigen is still unknown. This sample was included in a study of T cells in narcolepsy. Study outcomes and limitations: Same-patient CSF and blood CD4+ T cell clonotypes included HCRT-specific and TRIB2-specific autoreactive ones. Blood of same and different patients, but not healthy controls, reportedly held recurring autoreactive clonotypes.

This table comes from immunoSEQ multiplex PCR, and its TCRdb copy is limited to in-frame clones, with some not included. The sample records roughly 24,000 clones, roughly four fifths being singletons. Trimming cost V 3 bases and J 2 bases; bases outside gene matches: 7. Germline-derived CDR1 and CDR2 are LNHDA and SQIVND (reference sequence). This CDR3 is built from 17 residues. Material: memory (CD45RA-) CD4+ T cells from blood. The gene calls are TRBV19 and TRBJ1-4; TRBD1 aligns across 9 bases. This receptor was obtained from a human donor in good health. Written as DNA, the CDR3 is TGTGCCAGTAGTATCGAGGACAGGGGATGGACTAATGAAAAACTGTTTTTT. Residues: CASSIEDRGWTNEKLFF.